A single sample gave rise to the 14 T cell receptor beta chains below, sequenced in a study of vaccination and CD4 T cells after COVID-19. Sample treatment: roughly 11-day PBMC culture with coronavirus spike peptide pools or control peptides (ViraFEST assay). No antigen is known for these receptors. Cultured CD4+ T-cell DNA underwent Oncomine TCR Beta short-read sequencing. Using its own MiXCR run on the PCR reads, TCRdb lists one record per CDR3 protein. The profile shows about 15,000 distinct CDR3 sequences, around 60% of them singletons. The sequenced sample consisted of CD4+ T cells from blood, cultured in vitro. The origin of the receptors is a human donor who had recovered from COVID-19.

The chain links TRBV30 to TRBJ1-5; D unresolved. The CDR3 covers 13 residues. Trimming took 2 bases from V and 7 from J, leaving 12 bases between them. CDR1 is GTSNPN and CDR2 is SVGIG in the germline V gene (reference sequence). The chain's CDR3 is CAWSTAGGQPQHF. DNA of the CDR3: TGTGCCTGGAGTACGGCAGGAGGACAGCCCCAGCATTTT.

CDR3 protein: CASSLWPGYTEAFF. The CDR3 DNA sequence: TGTGCCAGCAGCTTATGGCCTGGGTACACTGAAGCTTTCTTT. The rearrangement links TRBV7-9 to TRBJ1-1; no definite D call. CDR1 and CDR2 from the germline V gene are SEHNR and FQNEAQ (reference sequence). This CDR3 contains 14 residues. Trimming removed 2 bases from V and 3 bases from J, with 10 bases in between.

The chain joins TRBV28 to TRBJ1-2; tentatively, D is TRBD1 (5 bases). V lost 1 base and J 10 bases, leaving 19 bases between the germline ends. This CDR3 is built from 15 residues. Germline V gene data show CDR1 as MDHEN and CDR2 as SYDVKM. The CDR3 nucleotides read TGTGCCAGCAGTTTATATTCGGGGGTAAATCCCGTCTACACCTTC. This translates into CASSLYSGVNPVYTF.

V gene TRBV10-3 combines with J gene TRBJ1-2, with TRBD1 as a possible D gene (6 bases). This CDR3 is built from 15 residues. Trimming removed 8 bases from V and 0 bases from J, with 16 bases in between. Per the germline V gene, CDR1 is ENHRY and CDR2 is SYGVKD. CDR3 amino acids: CAIGGQGRTNYGYTF. The CDR3 DNA reads as TGTGCCATCGGGGGGCAGGGGCGTACTAACTATGGCTACACCTTC.

V usage is TRBV4-2 and J usage is TRBJ2-5; weak D call: TRBD1 (8 bases). The ends were cut back, 0 bases at V and 5 bases at J, with 16 bases in the middle. The germline V gene has CDR1 LGHNA and CDR2 YNFKEQ. The CDR3 totals 16 residues. The CDR3 reads CASSQDTGGGGETQYF. DNA of the CDR3: TGTGCCAGCAGCCAAGATACAGGGGGAGGGGGTGAGACCCAGTACTTC.

J is TRBJ2-5 and V is TRBV4-1; weak D call: TRBD2 (6 bases). CDR1 and CDR2 from the germline V gene are MGHRA and YSYEKL. V was shortened by 4 bases and J by 5 bases, with 17 bases between the two germline ends. CDR3 length equals 15 residues. DNA for the CDR3: TGCGCCAGCAGCCCGGGTAAAGCCCGGGGGGAGACCCAGTACTTC. Encoded protein: CASSPGKARGETQYF.

This sequence joins TRBV5-4 and TRBJ2-3; either TRBD1 or TRBD2 may fit D (7 bases each). With 9 bases removed from V and 2 bases from J, the gap between germline ends came to 19 bases. This CDR3 has 15 residues. The germline V gene has CDR1 SGHNT and CDR2 YYREEE (reference sequence). CDR3 coding DNA: TGTGCCACCAGGGGGGGATCTTTCTCCACAGATACGCAGTATTTT. Its protein is CATRGGSFSTDTQYF.

The chain couples TRBV5-1 to TRBJ2-2; the D gene could be TRBD1 or TRBD2 (6 bases each). V lost 0 bases to trimming and J lost 6 bases, with 15 bases between them. Germline lookup yields CDR1 SGHRS and CDR2 YFSETQ. The CDR3 contains 16 residues. CDR3 sequence (DNA): TGCGCCAGCAGCTTGGGATTCGGGGGCGCGGCCGGGGAGCTGTTTTTT. This gives the protein CASSLGFGGAAGELFF.

A note on this clonotype: The junction does not match germline at one end; this may be a read error. The rearrangement links TRBV12-3 or TRBV12-4 to TRBJ2-2; D could derive from TRBD1 or TRBD2 (5 bases each). The CDR3 consists of 15 residues. The CDR3: CASRPGTANTGELFF. CDR3 DNA sequence: TGTGCCAGCAGACCCGGGACGGCGAACACCGGGGAGCTGTTCTTT.

V gene TRBV24-1 combines with J gene TRBJ2-1; no definite D call. The CDR3 extends over 14 amino acids. CDR1 and CDR2 from the germline V gene are KGHDR and SFDVKD. V was shortened by 3 bases and J by 7 bases, with 12 bases between the two germline ends. For the CDR3, the DNA is TGTGCCACCAGTGATCCGCCATCCCGTAATGAGCAGTTCTTC. The encoded protein is CATSDPPSRNEQFF.

This rearrangement joins TRBV3-1 to TRBJ1-6; 11 bases line up with TRBD1. The CDR3 loop spans 19 amino acids. CDR1 and CDR2 from the germline V gene are LGHDT and YNNKEL (reference sequence). V gave up 0 bases and J gave up 4 bases; unmatched junction bases: 8. The CDR3 DNA sequence: TGTGCCAGCAGCCAAGATAGGAGGACAGGGGGCCATTATAATTCACCCCTCCACTTT. Its protein product is CASSQDRRTGGHYNSPLHF.

This clonotype was observed a few times. Germline and junction disagree at one end, which may indicate a read error. V gene TRBV7-6 combines with J gene TRBJ2-3, with TRBD1 matching over 7 bases. Per the germline V gene, CDR1 is SGHVS and CDR2 is FNYEAQ. CDR3 length: 12 residues. CDR3 coding DNA: TGTGCCAGCAGCTCCCCAGGTCGGGACAGTTTATTT. Its translation: CASSSPGRDSLF.

The chain joins TRBV27 to TRBJ2-5, with D maybe TRBD2 (5 bases). This CDR3 region has 14 residues. Trimming took 8 bases from V and 4 from J, leaving 17 bases between them. Germline V gene data show CDR1 as MNHEY and CDR2 as SMNVEV (reference sequence). The CDR3 sequence is CASGAIGESETQYF. The CDR3 DNA follows: TGTGCCAGCGGAGCGATTGGGGAGTCAGAGACCCAGTACTTC.

The chain has TRBV27 and TRBJ2-5; 13 nucleotides agree with TRBD2. The CDR3 is made up of 14 amino acids. The trim removed 6 bases at V and 6 bases at J, leaving 4 bases unmatched. Germline CDR1 MNHEY, CDR2 SMNVEV (reference sequence). The CDR3 spells CASRRTSGSQTQYF. The CDR3 DNA sequence: TGTGCCAGCAGGAGGACTAGCGGGAGTCAGACCCAGTACTTC.